This T cell receptor beta chain was sequenced during a study of graft-versus-host responses after intestinal transplantation (dated by TCRdb to about 2021). With regard to the full study: Multivisceral, liver-intestinal, or isolated intestinal transplants were received by the recipients. Anti-thymocyte globulin induction was given to all recipients, followed by maintenance tacrolimus and steroids for two to three years. After intestinal transplantation, graft-versus-host and host-versus-graft alloreactive T cell clones in the graft, circulation and bone marrow were tracked using bulk TCR-beta CDR3 sequencing. Alloreactive clones were identified by sequencing pre-transplant mixed lymphocyte reaction products and comparing these products with unstimulated pre-transplant donor and recipient T cells. A cohort of approximately 23 intestinal transplant recipients, including one retransplant, was enrolled, and a few patients lacking pretransplant specimens were excluded. Donor T cell macrochimerism was defined as a peak of at least 4% donor T cells among recipient peripheral blood mononuclear cells. Rather than going through the commercial service, samples from three later patients were sequenced in-house on an Illumina MiSeq and processed with MiXCR.

With respect to this clone: The antigen it binds to is not known. No base-level quality is on record; no much larger clone is a single base apart.

The CDR3 numbers 15 residues from cysteine through phenylalanine. CDR3 DNA only is kept here, 45 bases in frame from base 1. Based on the germline V gene (reference sequence), the CDR1 and CDR2 sequences are SEHNR and FQNEAQ. The trim is 5 bases for V and 4 bases for J, with a gap of 14 bases between the germline ends. The method was the immunoSEQ multiplex PCR assay. For most patients, genomic DNA was isolated with the Qiagen DNeasy Blood and Tissue Kit and sent frozen to Adaptive Biotechnologies for TCR sequencing. Adaptive Biotechnologies carried out high-throughput TCR-beta CDR3 sequencing of genomic DNA for most patients. In the original analysis: Adaptive's ImmunoSEQ software supplied the TCR sequencing data for around 19 patients, while MiXCR and VDJtools were used to process a few other patients. CD4 versus CD8 sorting errors were corrected by removing sequences found in both subsets at a frequency ratio below 5:1. Because the origin of CDR3 nucleotide sequences shared between donor and recipient could not be assigned, those sequences were removed. To be classed as alloreactive, a clone needed at least 2-fold expansion over unstimulated cells and a minimum CFSE-low frequency of 0.002% (template counts) or 0.001% (read counts). Clones were considered mappable if detected in sequenced pre-transplant spleen, lymph node, or MLR CFSE-low populations of the donor or recipient. The cumulative frequency of alloreactive clones was calculated as a percentage of all sequences, weighted by copy number. Sourced from immuneACCESS, this table was stored by TCRdb with only in-frame sequences that have V and J called. A share of the clones is absent; for the studies checked, an unresolved V gene accounts for under half, and the remainder has no known explanation. V and J calls and clone size follow that table, whereas D and trimming were derived from the DNA. For this sample there are nearly 90,000 clones; about four fifths appear just once. About 18% of the sample is taken by the ten largest.

The label giving this sample's time point can be read as: cells obtained before transplantation from donor or recipient. CD3+CD4+ and CD3+CD8+ populations were FACS-sorted from unstimulated pre-transplant donor and recipient cells taken from spleen or lymph nodes. General study outcomes and caveats: The conclusions were limited by the relatively low number and heterogeneity of the intestinal transplant patients. Peak levels of circulating GvH clones were associated with declines in HvG clones early after transplant. GvH clones were found in recipient bone marrow, and some of the GvH clones appeared earlier in ileal mucosa or blood, which is consistent with an intestinal mucosal origin. In the allografts of patients with donor T cell macrochimerism, GvH to HvG T cell clonal ratios were high.

The sequences come from unstimulated CD8+ T cells sorted from spleen or lymph node cells, collected before intestinal transplant. The sequence is built from TRBV7-9 and TRBJ1-4, with an unclear D gene assignment. The sequence derives from a human donor who received an intestinal transplant. The base sequence is TGTGCCAGCAGCGCTCTTCTGGGCCTTAATGAAAAACTGTTTTTT. The encoded protein is CASSALLGLNEKLFF.